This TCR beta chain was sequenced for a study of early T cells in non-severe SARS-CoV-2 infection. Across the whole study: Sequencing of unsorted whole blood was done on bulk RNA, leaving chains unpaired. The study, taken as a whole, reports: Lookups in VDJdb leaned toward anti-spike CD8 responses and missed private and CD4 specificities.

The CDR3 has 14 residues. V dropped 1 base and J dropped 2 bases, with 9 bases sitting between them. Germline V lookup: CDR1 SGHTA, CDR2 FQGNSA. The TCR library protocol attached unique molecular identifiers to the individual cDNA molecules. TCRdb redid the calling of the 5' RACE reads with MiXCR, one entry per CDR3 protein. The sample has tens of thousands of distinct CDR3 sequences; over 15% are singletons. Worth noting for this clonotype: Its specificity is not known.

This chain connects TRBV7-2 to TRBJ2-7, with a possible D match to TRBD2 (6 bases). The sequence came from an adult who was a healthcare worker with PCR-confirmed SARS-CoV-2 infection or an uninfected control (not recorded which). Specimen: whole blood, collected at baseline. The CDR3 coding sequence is TGTGCCAGCAGCTTAGGGGACTTCCCCTACGAGCAGTACTTC. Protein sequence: CASSLGDFPYEQYF.